What follows are 3 T cell receptor beta chains derived from one specimen sequenced in a study of pediatric ulcerative colitis. Sequencing used immunoSEQ multiplex PCR; TCRdb keeps in-frame clones, though not all of them. The sample has about 36,000 clones; less than 85% are singletons. Sequenced: blood. Receptors were obtained from a girl aged 10 to 17 with moderate ulcerative colitis.

The chain joins TRBV4-1 to TRBJ2-7; possibly TRBD1 or TRBD2 for D (5 bases each). Deletions cut 4 bases from V and 0 bases from J, with 16 bases between. Germline values: CDR1 MGHRA, CDR2 YSYEKL. This CDR3 comprises 16 residues. CDR3: CASSLGRGRDSYEQYF. The DNA for the CDR3 is TGCGCCAGCAGCCTGGGGCGAGGCCGGGACTCCTACGAGCAGTACTTC.

This clone was counted a few times. The V call is TRBV18, the J call TRBJ1-2; 9 nucleotides match TRBD1. The V and J ends lost 5 bases and 3 bases, in that order; junction bases with no gene match: 4. Germline V gene sequence: CDR1 KGHSH, CDR2 LQKENI. This CDR3 has 14 residues. The CDR3 loop is CASSTRTGDYGYTF. The CDR3 nucleotides read TGTGCCAGCTCAACTCGGACAGGGGACTATGGCTACACCTTC.

J is TRBJ2-7 and V is TRBV5-4, with TRBD1 identical over 10 bases. CDR3 length equals 14 residues. With V trimmed by 4 bases and J by 2 bases, 3 bases remained unmatched. The germline V gene encodes CDR1 SGHNT and CDR2 YYREEE (reference sequence). CDR3 protein: CASSVDRGPYEQYF. CDR3 DNA: TGTGCCAGCAGCGTCGACAGGGGGCCCTACGAGCAGTACTTC.